The sequence of this T cell receptor beta chain was determined in a study of T cell responses to AZD1222 COVID-19 vaccine. CDR3 length equals 17 residues. Looked up from germline, CDR1 is LGHDT and CDR2 is YNNKEL (reference sequence). Using immunoSEQ multiplex PCR, the repertoire was profiled, and TCRdb retains in-frame clones only, with some absent. The table shows approximately 100,000 clones, with 85% occurring only once. Notes on this clone: One end of the junction varies from germline; a read error may be responsible.

The origin of this receptor is an adult who received the AZD1222 COVID-19 vaccine. The J gene is TRBJ2-5, the V gene TRBV3-1 (or the pseudogene TRBV3-2), with 9 bases that match TRBD2. The sample consisted of peripheral blood, taken 28 days after the second AZD1222 dose. CDR3 bases: TGTGCCCGCAGCCACGCGGGGGCGGGGGGGCTCTTGGAGACCCAGTACTTC. Translation gives CARSHAGAGGLLETQYF.